Listed below are T cell receptor beta chains from one sample, sequenced in a study of blood T cell repertoires in COVID-19. The method was immunoSEQ multiplex PCR; TCRdb's version includes in-frame clones alone and lacks a portion of them. The data contain just over 70,000 clones, 70% to 85% of them singletons. Sequencing was performed on peripheral blood. The receptors were sampled from a woman aged 70 to 79 with acute or convalescent COVID-19. The CDR3 runs from the conserved cysteine through the conserved F or W. A D gene is named only where the DNA matches it firmly. Clone size is given for some rows only: seen once, a few or many times, or a class if the clone is expanded.

J,V,size,D,DNA,CDR3
TRBJ1-2,TRBV3-1/TRBV3-2,NA,TRBD1,TGTGCCAGCAGCCAACCCACAGGGGGTGGCGGCTACACCTTC,CASSQPTGGGGYTF
TRBJ2-3,TRBV19,NA,NA,TGTGCCAGTAGTAGAGACAGGCCAAGAGATACGCAGTATTTT,CASSRDRPRDTQYF
TRBJ1-5,TRBV16,NA,TRBD1,TGTGCCAGCAGCCAATTTCCCCCCTTTGGACAGGGAGGCCAGCCCCAGCATTTT,CASSQFPPFGQGGQPQHF
TRBJ1-2,TRBV4-3,NA,NA,TGCGCCAGCAGCCAAGGGGCGACCGGGGGAGGCTACACCTTC,CASSQGATGGGYTF
TRBJ1-6,TRBV30,NA,NA,TGTGCCTGGAGTGTACCCCATCTGAGCTCCTATAATTCACCCCTCCACTTT,CAWSVPHLSSYNSPLHF
TRBJ1-4,TRBV7-8,NA,TRBD1,TGTGCCAGCAGCAGTCCACAGGGGAGGAGTGATGAAAAACTGTTTTTT,CASSSPQGRSDEKLFF
TRBJ1-1,TRBV18,NA,TRBD1,TGTGCCAGCTCACAGAGACAGGGGGGCGAAGCTTTCTTT,CASSQRQGGEAFF
TRBJ2-1,TRBV11-3,NA,TRBD2,TGTGCCAGCAGCTTCAAATCGGGGGGTTACAATGAGCAGTTCTTC,CASSFKSGGYNEQFF
TRBJ1-5,TRBV28,few,NA,TGTGCCAGCACCAGTTGGGGGGGCGGTAATCAGCCCCAGCATTTT,CASTSWGGGNQPQHF
TRBJ2-1,TRBV20-1,few,NA,TGCAGTGCTAGTGACGTTGAGCAGTTCTTC,CSASDVEQFF
TRBJ2-2,TRBV19,NA,TRBD1,TGTGCCAGTAGTATCCCCACAGGGGGACCCAGGGGGGAGCTGTTTTTT,CASSIPTGGPRGELFF
TRBJ2-7,TRBV28,NA,NA,TGTGCCAGCAGTTTCTCTTACGGTAGCTCCTACGAGCAGTACTTC,CASSFSYGSSYEQYF
TRBJ1-2,TRBV9,NA,TRBD1,TGTGCCAGCAGCGCAGGGGGCTATGGCTACACCTTC,CASSAGGYGYTF
TRBJ2-7,TRBV4-3,few,NA,TGCGCCAGCAGCCAAGATTCCTACCTCGGGCAGTACTTC,CASSQDSYLGQYF
TRBJ2-1,TRBV5-1,NA,NA,TGCGCCAGCAGCTTGTACAGGGGGGAGGGTGAGCAGTTCTTC,CASSLYRGEGEQFF
TRBJ2-3,TRBV5-1,NA,TRBD2,TGCGCCAGCAGCCTGAGAAGCGGGGGGCTGGGGGATACGCAGTATTTT,CASSLRSGGLGDTQYF
TRBJ2-7,TRBV11-2,NA,NA,TGTGCCAGCAGCTTAAACAGAATCTACGAGCAGTACTTC,CASSLNRIYEQYF
TRBJ1-4,TRBV28,NA,NA,TGTGCCAGCAGTGACCGTCAGGGAAGGAATGAAAAACTGTTTTTT,CASSDRQGRNEKLFF